This TCR beta chain appears in the sequencing data of a study of shared clonotypes between healthy human individuals. Produced via immunoSEQ multiplex PCR; TCRdb's table is partial and in-frame only. The sample includes more than 1.2 million clones, around 98.5% of them seen just once. Trimming cost V 4 bases and J 0 bases, with 9 bases left between them. Germline V lookup: CDR1 MDHEN, CDR2 SYDVKM. The CDR3 runs to 15 residues. Sequenced: naive CD4+ T cells sorted from blood. Documented subset: CD45RA+ positively selected. The chain couples TRBV28 to TRBJ1-4; D not resolved. The clonotype originates from a man aged 25 to 40 in good health. CDR3 amino acids: CASSSNIATNEKLFF. CDR3 DNA sequence: TGTGCCAGCAGTTCAAACATAGCAACTAATGAAAAACTGTTTTTT.